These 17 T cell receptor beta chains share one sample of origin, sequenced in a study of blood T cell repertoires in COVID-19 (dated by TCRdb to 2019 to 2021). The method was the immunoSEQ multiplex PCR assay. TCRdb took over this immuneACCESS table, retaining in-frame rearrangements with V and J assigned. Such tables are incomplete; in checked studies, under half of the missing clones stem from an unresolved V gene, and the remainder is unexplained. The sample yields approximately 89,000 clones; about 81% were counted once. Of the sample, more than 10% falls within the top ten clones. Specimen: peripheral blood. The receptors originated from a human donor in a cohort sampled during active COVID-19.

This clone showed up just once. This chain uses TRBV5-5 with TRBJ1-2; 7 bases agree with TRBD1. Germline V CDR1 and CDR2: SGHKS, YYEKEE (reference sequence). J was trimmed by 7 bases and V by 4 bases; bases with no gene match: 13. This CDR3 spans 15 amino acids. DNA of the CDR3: TGTGCCAGCAGCCAGTGGACAGGTTTGGTGGGTGGCTACACCTTC. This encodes CASSQWTGLVGGYTF.

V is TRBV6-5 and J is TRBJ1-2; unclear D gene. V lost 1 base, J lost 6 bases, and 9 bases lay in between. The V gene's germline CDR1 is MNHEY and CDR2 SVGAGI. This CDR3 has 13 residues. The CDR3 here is CASSYFGEDGYTF. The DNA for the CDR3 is TGTGCCAGCAGTTACTTTGGAGAGGATGGCTACACCTTC.

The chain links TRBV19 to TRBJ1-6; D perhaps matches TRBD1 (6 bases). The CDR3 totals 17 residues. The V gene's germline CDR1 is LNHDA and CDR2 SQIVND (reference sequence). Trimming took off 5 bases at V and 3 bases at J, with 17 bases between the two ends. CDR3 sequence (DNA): TGTGCCAGTAGTGTTCAACAGGGCTCTTTCTATAATTCACCCCTCCACTTT. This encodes CASSVQQGSFYNSPLHF.

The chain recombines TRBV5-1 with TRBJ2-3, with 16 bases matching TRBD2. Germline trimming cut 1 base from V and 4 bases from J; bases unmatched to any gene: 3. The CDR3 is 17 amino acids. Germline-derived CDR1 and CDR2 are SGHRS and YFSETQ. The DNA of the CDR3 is TGCGCCAGCAGCTTGTCCGGGACTAGCGGGGGGGCAGATACGCAGTATTTT. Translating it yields CASSLSGTSGGADTQYF.

In nucleotides, the CDR3 is TGTGCCAGCAGCAACAGGCCTAAAAACACCATATATTTT. Translating it yields CASSNRPKNTIYF. V usage is TRBV21-1 and J usage is TRBJ1-3; TRBD1 is the table's D call, not checked against the DNA. TRBV21-1 is listed as a pseudogene. This CDR3 has 13 residues.

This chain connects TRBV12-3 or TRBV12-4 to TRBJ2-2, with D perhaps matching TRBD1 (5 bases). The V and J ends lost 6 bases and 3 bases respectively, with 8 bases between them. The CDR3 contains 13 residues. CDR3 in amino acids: CASRPRDTGELFF. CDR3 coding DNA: TGTGCCAGCAGACCCAGGGACACCGGGGAGCTGTTTTTT.

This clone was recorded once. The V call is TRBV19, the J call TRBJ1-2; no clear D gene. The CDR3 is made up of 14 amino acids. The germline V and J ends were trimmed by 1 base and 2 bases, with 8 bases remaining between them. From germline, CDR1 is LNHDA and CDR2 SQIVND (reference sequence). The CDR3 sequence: CASSIASTNYGYTF. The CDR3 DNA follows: TGTGCCAGTAGTATAGCCAGTACAAACTATGGCTACACCTTC.

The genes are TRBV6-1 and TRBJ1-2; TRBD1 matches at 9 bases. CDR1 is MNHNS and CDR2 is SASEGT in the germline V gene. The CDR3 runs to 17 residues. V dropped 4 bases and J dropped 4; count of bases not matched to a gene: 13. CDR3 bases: TGTGCCAGCAGTGCTGCCGGGACAGGGCGTCTTTTCTATGGCTACACCTTC. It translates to CASSAAGTGRLFYGYTF.

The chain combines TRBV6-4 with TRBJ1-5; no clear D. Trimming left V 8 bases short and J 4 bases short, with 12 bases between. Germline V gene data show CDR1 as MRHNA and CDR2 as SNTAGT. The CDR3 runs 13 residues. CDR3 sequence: CASPPAVNQPQHF. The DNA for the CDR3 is TGTGCCAGCCCTCCGGCGGTGAATCAGCCCCAGCATTTT.

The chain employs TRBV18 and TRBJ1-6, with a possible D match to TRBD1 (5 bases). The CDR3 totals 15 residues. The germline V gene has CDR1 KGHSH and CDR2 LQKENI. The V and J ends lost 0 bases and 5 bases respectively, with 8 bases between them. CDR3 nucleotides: TGTGCCAGCTCACCACCGGGGGGAAATAATTCACCCCTCCACTTT. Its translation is CASSPPGGNNSPLHF.

The CDR3: CASRSQAGVGYEQYF. In DNA form, the CDR3 reads TGTGCCAGCAGATCCCAGGCGGGGGTAGGGTACGAGCAGTACTTC. The chain couples TRBV7-8 to TRBJ2-7; 7 nucleotides agree with TRBD2. The CDR3 totals 15 residues. The junction had 12 bases not matched to a gene; V was cut back by 6 bases and J by 4 bases. Germline assignment: CDR1 SGHVS and CDR2 FQNEAQ.

The CDR3 here is CASSLEGGRREKLFF. The CDR3 bases are TGTGCCAGCAGCCTAGAGGGGGGGCGACGTGAAAAACTGTTTTTT. The rearrangement joins TRBV28 to TRBJ1-4; weak D call: TRBD1 (6 bases). This CDR3 contains 15 residues. V was shortened by 6 bases and J by 7 bases, with 18 bases between the two germline ends. The germline gives CDR1 MDHEN, CDR2 SYDVKM.

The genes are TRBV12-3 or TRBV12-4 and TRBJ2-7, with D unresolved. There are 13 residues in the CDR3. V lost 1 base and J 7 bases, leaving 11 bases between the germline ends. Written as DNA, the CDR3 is TGTGCCAGCAGTTTAGGGGTCCCGAGGGAGCAGTACTTC. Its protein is CASSLGVPREQYF.

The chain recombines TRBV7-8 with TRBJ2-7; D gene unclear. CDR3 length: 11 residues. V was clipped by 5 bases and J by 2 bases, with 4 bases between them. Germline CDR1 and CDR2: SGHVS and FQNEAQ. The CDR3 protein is CASSLTYEQYF. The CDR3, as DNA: TGTGCCAGCAGCCTAACCTACGAGCAGTACTTC.

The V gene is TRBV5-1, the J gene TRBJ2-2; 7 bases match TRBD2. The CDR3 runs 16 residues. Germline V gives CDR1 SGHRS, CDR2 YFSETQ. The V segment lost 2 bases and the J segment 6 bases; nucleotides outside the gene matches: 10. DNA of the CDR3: TGCGCCAGCAGCTTCACCGGGACTACGTTTTCCGGGGAGCTGTTTTTT. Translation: CASSFTGTTFSGELFF.

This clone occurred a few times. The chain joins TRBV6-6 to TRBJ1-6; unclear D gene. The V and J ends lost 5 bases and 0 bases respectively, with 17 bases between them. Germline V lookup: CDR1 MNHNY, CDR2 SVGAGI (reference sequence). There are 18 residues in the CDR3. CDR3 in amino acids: CASSPKSRSTSYNSPLHF. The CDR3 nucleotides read TGTGCCAGCAGTCCTAAAAGCAGGTCTACCTCCTATAATTCACCCCTCCACTTT.

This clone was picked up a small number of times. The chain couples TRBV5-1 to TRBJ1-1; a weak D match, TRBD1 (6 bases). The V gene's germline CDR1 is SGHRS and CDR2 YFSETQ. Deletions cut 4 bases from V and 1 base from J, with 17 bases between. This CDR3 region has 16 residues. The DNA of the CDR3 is TGCGCCAGCAGCGCCCAGGGGCTGGGTGCGAACACTGAAGCTTTCTTT. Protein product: CASSAQGLGANTEAFF.